This T cell receptor beta chain was obtained from a study of blood T cell repertoires in COVID-19. Study in general: COVID-19 samples from acute and convalescent phases originated in the United States, Italy and Spain.

Germline V gives CDR1 SGHDT, CDR2 YYEEEE. The CDR3 runs to 14 residues. V lost 3 bases, J lost 7 bases, and 14 bases lay in between. Per the study methods: Reference gene primer amplification in the assay estimated nucleated cell counts. Some clones are missing from TCRdb's copy, which holds only in-frame ones; the method was immunoSEQ multiplex PCR. D and trimming come from the DNA, and the V and J calls and clone size come from that table. Of some 110,000 clones in the sample, 75% to 85% are singletons; the top ten hold approximately 7.9%. Sequenced material: peripheral blood. The chain is built from TRBV5-6 and TRBJ1-3; tentative D call: TRBD1 (6 bases). The source is a man between 65 and 80 years old with acute or convalescent COVID-19. CDR3 DNA: TGTGCCAGCAGCTCGACAGGTGACCGGAACACCATATATTTT. This translates into CASSSTGDRNTIYF.